The clone carrying this TCR beta chain occurred a few times. Germline V gene data show CDR1 as MNHEY and CDR2 as SVGEGT. The CDR3 length is 15 residues. V lost 4 bases, J lost 0 bases, and 12 bases lay in between. The record originates from a study of neurological immune-mediated disorders. TCRdb re-called the 5' RACE reads with MiXCR, one entry per CDR3 protein. The sample lists about 50,000 distinct CDR3 sequences, 4.5% to 7% occurring once. The sample comprised CD4+ T cells from blood. The clonotype was recovered from a woman younger than 35 with multiple sclerosis. This rearrangement joins TRBV6-2 or TRBV6-3 to TRBJ1-1; D unresolved. The CDR3 here is CASSFYTGVNTEAFF. The CDR3, as DNA: TGTGCCAGCAGTTTCTACACGGGCGTGAACACTGAAGCTTTCTTT.